What follows are 15 T cell receptor beta chains derived from one specimen sequenced in a study of early T cells in non-severe SARS-CoV-2 infection. MiXCR was run by TCRdb on the 5' RACE reads, yielding one entry per CDR3 protein. This sample has almost 30,000 distinct CDR3 sequences, with approximately 5.2% found just once. The source material was whole blood. These receptors originate from an adult who was a healthcare worker with PCR-confirmed SARS-CoV-2 infection or an uninfected control (not recorded which).

This clonotype was seen at least ten times. This sequence joins TRBV7-2 and TRBJ2-2, with D perhaps assigned TRBD1 or TRBD2 (5 bases each). Germline V lookup: CDR1 SGHTA, CDR2 FQGNSA. The CDR3 consists of 15 residues. Trimming took off 2 bases at V and 3 bases at J, with 10 bases between the two ends. This CDR3 is CASSLQSGHTGELFF. CDR3 sequence (DNA): TGTGCCAGCAGCTTACAGTCGGGACACACCGGGGAGCTGTTTTTT.

This clonotype was counted many times. J is TRBJ2-7 and V is TRBV6-2 or TRBV6-3, with D unresolved. V lost 7 bases to trimming and J lost 2 bases, with 6 bases between them. The CDR3 has 11 residues. The germline CDR1 and CDR2 sequences are MNHEY and SVGEGT. The CDR3 DNA follows: TGTGCCAGCACCTCGGCCTACGAGCAGTACTTC. It yields the protein CASTSAYEQYF.

This clonotype was found many times. The chain combines TRBV5-1 with TRBJ1-1; 9 bases fit TRBD1. Germline V gene sequence: CDR1 SGHRS, CDR2 YFSETQ. V dropped 0 bases and J dropped 4; count of bases not matched to a gene: 1. The CDR3 is 14 residues long. The CDR3 DNA follows: TGCGCCAGCAGCTTGGAGACAGGGGGCACTGAAGCTTTCTTT. Its protein is CASSLETGGTEAFF.

This clonotype has ten or more counts. The genes are TRBV5-5 and TRBJ1-5; a possible D gene is TRBD1 (5 bases). Deletions cut 0 bases from V and 6 bases from J, with 10 bases between. The CDR3 covers 14 residues. Germline V gene sequence: CDR1 SGHKS, CDR2 YYEKEE (reference sequence). CDR3 coding DNA: TGTGCCAGCAGCTTGGGACAGCCCAGTCAGCCCCAGCATTTT. Its translation: CASSLGQPSQPQHF.

In this sample, this clonotype turned up many times. The chain joins TRBV29-1 to TRBJ2-3; the D is unclear. Germline-derived CDR1 and CDR2 are SQVTM and ANQGSEA. This CDR3 region has 12 residues. V was trimmed by 0 bases and J by 4 bases, leaving 5 bases between them. The CDR3 sequence: CSVEDGADTQYF. The CDR3 DNA reads as TGCAGCGTTGAAGATGGGGCAGATACGCAGTATTTT.

This CDR3 reads CASIEGQNVGNTIYF. DNA for the CDR3: TGTGCCAGCATAGAGGGACAGAACGTTGGAAACACCATATATTTT. The chain uses TRBV6-6 and TRBJ1-3; 7 positions agree with TRBD1. V was clipped by 7 bases and J by 3 bases; unmatched bases: 9. Germline V gives CDR1 MNHNY, CDR2 SVGAGI (reference sequence). There are 15 residues in the CDR3.

This clonotype has only a few counts. The rearrangement uses TRBV7-6 and TRBJ2-3; D ambiguous. Looked up from germline, CDR1 is SGHVS and CDR2 is FNYEAQ. The CDR3 loop spans 12 amino acids. Trimming stripped 4 bases from V and 5 bases from J, with 7 bases between. CDR3 sequence (DNA): TGTGCCAGCAGCTCCCGACTAGATACGCAGTATTTT. As protein: CASSSRLDTQYF.

This clonotype has ten or more counts. The gene calls are TRBV10-3 and TRBJ2-5; no clear D gene. Germline assignment: CDR1 ENHRY and CDR2 SYGVKD. The V end was cut by 4 bases, the J end by 5 bases, with 5 bases between. CDR3 length equals 11 residues. CDR3 bases: TGTGCCATCAGTGGGGGTGAGACCCAGTACTTC. Residues: CAISGGETQYF.

The rearrangement uses TRBV7-9 and TRBJ1-1, with no clear D. The CDR3 is 13 residues long. The germline V gene encodes CDR1 SEHNR and CDR2 FQNEAQ (reference sequence). V gave up 3 bases and J gave up 5 bases, with 10 bases separating them. The CDR3 protein is CASSFGVGTEAFF. The DNA for the CDR3 is TGTGCCAGCAGCTTTGGGGTCGGGACTGAAGCTTTCTTT.

The table lists this clonotype with a few counts. V usage is TRBV7-2 and J usage is TRBJ1-2; D not certain. The CDR3 contains 12 residues. Trimming left V 4 bases short and J 2 bases short, with 5 bases between. Germline V CDR1 and CDR2: SGHTA, FQGNSA. The DNA for the CDR3 is TGTGCCAGCAGCTCCCTCAACTATGGCTACACCTTC. Its protein is CASSSLNYGYTF.

The CDR3 nucleotides are TGTGCCAGCAGTCATCACAGGGGCTCGTACGAGCAGTACTTC. Its protein is CASSHHRGSYEQYF. V gene TRBV6-5 combines with J gene TRBJ2-7; 7 nucleotides align to TRBD1. The V segment lost 5 bases and the J segment 4 bases; nucleotides outside the gene matches: 8. In germline, CDR1 is MNHEY, CDR2 SVGAGI. The CDR3 has 14 residues.

This clonotype is medium-sized (0.01 to 0.1%) by share. The V call is TRBV10-3, the J call TRBJ1-2, with TRBD1 identical over 8 bases. Losses at the gene ends were 9 bases for V and 2 bases for J; bases not matched to a gene: 5. The V gene's germline CDR1 is ENHRY and CDR2 SYGVKD. The CDR3 length is 13 residues. In nucleotides, the CDR3 is TGTGCCATTGGACAGGGCTTCAACTATGGCTACACCTTC. It codes for CAIGQGFNYGYTF.

The rearrangement joins TRBV30 to TRBJ2-3; the D is unclear. This CDR3 has 14 residues. Germline assignment: CDR1 GTSNPN and CDR2 SVGIG (reference sequence). Deletions cut 0 bases from V and 0 bases from J, with 7 bases between. CDR3 sequence reads: CAWSVGTSTDTQYF. CDR3 DNA sequence: TGTGCCTGGAGTGTGGGCACTAGCACAGATACGCAGTATTTT.

The chain recombines TRBV7-6 with TRBJ1-4; no clear D gene. Germline-derived CDR1 and CDR2 are SGHVS and FNYEAQ. Trimming took off 5 bases at V and 0 bases at J, with 28 bases between the two ends. The CDR3 is made up of 21 amino acids. The CDR3, as DNA: TGTGCCAGCAGCACTTCCAGAGGAGCATCTGCTCCCTTCTCAACTAATGAAAAACTGTTTTTT. It encodes CASSTSRGASAPFSTNEKLFF. The full variable domain, with the rest looked up from reference TRBV7-6 and TRBJ1-4, is GAGVSQSPRYKVTKRGQDVALRCDPISGHVSLYWYRQALGQGPEFLTYFNYEAQQDKSGLPNDRFSAERPEGSISTLTIQRTEQRDSAMYRCASSTSRGASAPFSTNEKLFFGSGTQLSVL.

This clonotype was recorded many times. This sequence joins TRBV5-5 and TRBJ1-5, with D possibly TRBD1 on 6 matching bases. This CDR3 has 16 amino acids. V was shortened by 5 bases and J by 0 bases, with 15 bases between the two germline ends. CDR1 is SGHKS, CDR2 YYEKEE, per germline (reference sequence). This chain's CDR3 is CASRKTRGDSNQPQHF. The CDR3, as DNA: TGTGCCAGCAGAAAGACCAGGGGCGATAGCAATCAGCCCCAGCATTTT.